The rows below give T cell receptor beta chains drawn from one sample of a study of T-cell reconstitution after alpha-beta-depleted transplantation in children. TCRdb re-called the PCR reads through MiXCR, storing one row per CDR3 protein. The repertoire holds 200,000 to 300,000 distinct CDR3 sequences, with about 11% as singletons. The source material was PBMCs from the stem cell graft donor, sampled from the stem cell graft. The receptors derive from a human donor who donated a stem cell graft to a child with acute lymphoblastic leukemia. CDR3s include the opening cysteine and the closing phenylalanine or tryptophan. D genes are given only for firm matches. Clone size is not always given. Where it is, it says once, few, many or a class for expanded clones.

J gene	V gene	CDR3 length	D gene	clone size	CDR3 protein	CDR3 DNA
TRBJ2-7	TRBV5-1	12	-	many	CASSLREGKQYF	TGCGCCAGCAGCTTACGGGAAGGCAAGCAGTACTTC
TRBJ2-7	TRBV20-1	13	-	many	CSAQPTASYEQYF	TGCAGTGCCCAACCGACAGCTTCCTACGAGCAGTACTTC
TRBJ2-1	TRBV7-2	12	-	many	CASSSRGNEQFF	TGTGCCAGCAGCTCCAGGGGCAATGAGCAGTTCTTC
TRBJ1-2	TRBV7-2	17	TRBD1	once	CASSLSRSRRGLEGYTF	TGTGCCAGCAGCTTATCTCGCAGCAGGAGGGGGCTCGAAGGCTACACCTTC
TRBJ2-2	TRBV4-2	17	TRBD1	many	CASSQEHRGANTGELFF	TGTGCCAGCAGCCAAGAACACAGGGGAGCGAACACCGGGGAGCTGTTTTTT
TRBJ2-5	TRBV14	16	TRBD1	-	CASSQGWAQGEETQYF	TGTGCCAGCAGCCAAGGCTGGGCGCAGGGGGAAGAGACCCAGTACTTC
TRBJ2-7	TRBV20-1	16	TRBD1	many	CSASGHLGTGGGEQYF	TGCAGTGCTAGTGGCCACCTTGGGACAGGGGGCGGCGAGCAGTACTTC
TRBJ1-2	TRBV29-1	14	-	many	CSVGPETENYGYTF	TGCAGCGTAGGACCCGAGACCGAGAACTATGGCTACACCTTC
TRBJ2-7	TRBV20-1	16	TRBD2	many	CSASTGTSGSSYEQYF	TGCAGTGCTTCGACCGGAACTAGCGGGAGCTCCTACGAGCAGTACTTC
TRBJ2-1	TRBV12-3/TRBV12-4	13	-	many	CASSRDVYNEQFF	TGTGCCAGCAGTCGCGACGTCTACAATGAGCAGTTCTTC
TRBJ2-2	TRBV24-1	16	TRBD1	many	CATSDPGTANTGELFF	TGTGCCACCAGTGATCCCGGGACAGCGAACACCGGGGAGCTGTTTTTT